This T cell receptor (beta chain) came from a study of blood T cell repertoires in COVID-19 (dated by TCRdb to the early 2020s). As for the study more broadly: The collaborator samples originated in the United States, Italy and Spain and spanned the acute and convalescent phases of COVID-19. Deeply sampled blood TCRbeta repertoires from subjects exposed to, actively infected with, or recovered from COVID-19 were included in the dataset. A de-identified subject ID, COVID-19 status, age in years and sex were almost always included in the sample metadata. Where HLA class I and class II types were available, the types were taken from metadata supplied by the sample provider, not from assay-based typing. The repertoires were made available in a free public database intended to serve as a resource for research on the immune response to SARS-CoV-2. Samples were obtained from the ongoing ImmuneRACE study (first 160 participants) and from about 1,300 subjects provided by 6 global collaborators. The prospective study material was composed of cDNA or gDNA derived from T cells, B-cell-depleted T cells, or PBMCs. The full study reports these points: The quantity of clinical and demographic metadata differed by source and by participant and was supplied without curation.

V is pared back by 11 bases and J by 1 base, with 11 bases lying between the germline termini. The CDR3, from cysteine to phenylalanine, totals 12 residues. The retained sequence is limited to the CDR3, 36 bases, with the frame set at the first base. Via the germline V gene, CDR1 is MNHEY and CDR2 SVGAGI. TCRbeta CDR3 regions were amplified from genomic DNA using the immunoSEQ Assay, a bias-controlled multiplex PCR. The paper's data handling went like this. Nucleated cell counts per sample were estimated from amplification of reference gene primers within the assay. Sequence reads were collapsed and filtered to measure the absolute abundance of every unique TCRbeta CDR3 rearrangement. For each sample, productive Simpson clonality was calculated by taking the square root of Simpson's diversity index across productive rearrangements. In TCRdb, the immuneACCESS table is reduced to in-frame sequences with V and J assigned. These tables do not hold every clone; where another copy was compared, an unresolved V gene accounts for under half, and the others remain unexplained. The V and J calls and clone size were taken over from that table, and D and trimming were inferred from the DNA. In this sample the table shows about 140,000 clones, approximately 85% of which occur a single time. About 3.2% of the sample comes from the top ten.

About this clone itself: The antigen this receptor binds is unknown. No much larger clonotype is one base removed from it; base qualities were not supplied.

Collaborating institutions collected whole blood in K2EDTA tubes following their own protocols. Collaborator samples were shipped for TCRbeta analysis as frozen whole blood, isolated PBMCs, or DNA extracted from either sample type. The chain employs TRBV6-5 and TRBJ1-1; TRBD1 might be the D gene, on 6 matching bases. Sequencing used peripheral blood. The receptor's source is a man aged 50 or older with acute or convalescent COVID-19. The CDR3 amino acid sequence is: CASRGANTEAFF. The DNA sequence reads TGTGCCTCTCGGGGGGCGAACACTGAAGCTTTCTTT.